This T cell receptor beta chain appears in the sequencing data of a study of STAT5B mutations in CD4+ large granular lymphocyte leukemia. General study results and limits: CD4-sorted patient repertoires seemed more clonal than healthy CD4+ repertoires. No patients shared main leukemic clonotypes, though roughly 27% appeared at low frequency elsewhere. Top patient clones used TRBV06 genes more often: 8/27 versus 2/35 in controls.

Profiling relied on immunoSEQ multiplex PCR, and the TCRdb table lists in-frame clones only, not all of them. The sample has about 31,000 clones, around 90% seen once; the top ten hold 0.4% to 0.5%. Control samples were healthy donors' buffy coats. The CDR3 contains 16 residues. Per germline, CDR1 SSHAT and CDR2 FNYEAQ (reference sequence). This clone was recorded once. No antigen is known for it. At one boundary the junction diverges from the germline segment, which might be a read error. What was sequenced was CD4+ T cells from blood buffy coats. The TCR comes from a human donor in good health. The chain joins TRBV7-7 to TRBJ1-1, with D possibly matching TRBD1 (5 bases). The CDR3 here is CASSLGSRTKGQGAFF. Written as DNA, the CDR3 is TGTGCTAGCAGCTTAGGGTCCCGGACGAAGGGGCAGGGAGCTTTCTTT. The full variable domain, completed using reference TRBV7-7 and TRBJ1-1, is GAGVSQSPRYKVTKRGQDVTLRCDPISSHATLYWYQQALGQGPEFLTYFNYEAQPDKSGLPSDRFSAERPEGSISTLTIQRTEQRDSAMYRCASSLGSRTKGQGAFFGQGTRLTVV.